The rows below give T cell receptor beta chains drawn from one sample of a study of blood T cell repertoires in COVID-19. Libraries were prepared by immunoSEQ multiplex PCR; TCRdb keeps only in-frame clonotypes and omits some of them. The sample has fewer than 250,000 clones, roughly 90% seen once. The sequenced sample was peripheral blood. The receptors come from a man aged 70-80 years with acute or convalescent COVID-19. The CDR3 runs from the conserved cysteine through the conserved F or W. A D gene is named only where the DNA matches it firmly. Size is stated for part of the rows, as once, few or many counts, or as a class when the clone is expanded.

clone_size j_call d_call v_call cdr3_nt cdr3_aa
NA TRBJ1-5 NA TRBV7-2 TGTGCCAGCAGCTTAGAGGGGGGGCTCGACAATCAGCCCCAGCATTTT CASSLEGGLDNQPQHF
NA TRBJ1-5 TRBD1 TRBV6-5 TGTGCCAGCAGCCTGACAGGGGGGATGCCCCAGCATTTT CASSLTGGMPQHF
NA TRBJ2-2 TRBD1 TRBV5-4 TGTGCCAGCAGCATACGGAAAGGGACAGATGACACCGGGGAGCTGTTTTTT CASSIRKGTDDTGELFF
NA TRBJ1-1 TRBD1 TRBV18 TGTGCCAGCTCACCACCGAACAGGGGATATCAGAACACTGAAGCTTTCTTT CASSPPNRGYQNTEAFF
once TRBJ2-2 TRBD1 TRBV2 TGTGCCAGCCGAATCCAGGGGGCCGGGGAGCTGTTTTTT CASRIQGAGELFF
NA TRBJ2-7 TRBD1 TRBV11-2 TGTGCCAGCAGCTTAGTTAGAGGACAGGGTGACTACGAGCAGTACTTC CASSLVRGQGDYEQYF
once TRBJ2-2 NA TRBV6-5 TGTGCCAGCGTCCCGACTCGCACCGGGGAGCTGTTTTTT CASVPTRTGELFF
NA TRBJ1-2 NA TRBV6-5 TGTGCCAGCAGAGCCGACTATCCTCCCGGCTACACCTTC CASRADYPPGYTF
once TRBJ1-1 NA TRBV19 TGTGCCAGTAGTATAGTCCGGGGGTCCGTACTGGGAGCTTTCTTT CASSIVRGSVLGAFF
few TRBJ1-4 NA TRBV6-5 TGTGCCAGCGTCAGGAGGGTTGGAGGCGAAAAACTGTTTTTT CASVRRVGGEKLFF
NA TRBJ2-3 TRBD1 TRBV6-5 TGTGCCAGCAGCCGGACAGGGTTAAGCACAGATACGCAGTATTTT CASSRTGLSTDTQYF
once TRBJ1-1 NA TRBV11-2 TGTGCCAGCAGCTTAGAGGGGACACGTGGCACTGAAGCTTTCTTT CASSLEGTRGTEAFF
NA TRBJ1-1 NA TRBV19 TGTGCCAGTAGTATCCTTGGGAGGGCTGAAGCTTTCTTT CASSILGRAEAFF
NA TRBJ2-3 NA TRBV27 TGTGCCAGCAGTTTACCGGGGACAGATACGCAGTATTTT CASSLPGTDTQYF
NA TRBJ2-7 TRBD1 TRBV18 TGTGCCAGCTCTCCGGGACAGGGGGGCGAGCAGTACTTC CASSPGQGGEQYF
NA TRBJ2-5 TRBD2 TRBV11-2 TGTGCCAGCAGCTTAGGGGAGGGGGAGACCCAGTACTTC CASSLGEGETQYF
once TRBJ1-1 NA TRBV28 TGTGCCAGCAGCTTGCGTCCCGCTGAAGCTTTCTTT CASSLRPAEAFF
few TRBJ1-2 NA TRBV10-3 TGTGCCATCACCGAGGGGGGGTTGGACTATGGCTACACCTTC CAITEGGLDYGYTF
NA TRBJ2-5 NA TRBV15 TGTGCCACCAGCCGTACCCGGACAGTCCAAGAGACCCAGTACTTC CATSRTRTVQETQYF
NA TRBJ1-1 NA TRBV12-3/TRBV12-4 TGTGCCAGCACCCTGGGCCGGACTGAAGCTTTCTTT CASTLGRTEAFF
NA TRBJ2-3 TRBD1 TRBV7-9 TGTGCCAGCAGCTCCGGGACAGGGAAGGATACGCAGTATTTT CASSSGTGKDTQYF
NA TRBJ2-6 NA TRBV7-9 TGTGCCAGCAGCTTAAGTCTGAACAGACGAACCGCTGGGGCCAACGTCCTGACTTTC CASSLSLNRRTAGANVLTF
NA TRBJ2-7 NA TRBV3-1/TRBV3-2 TGTGCCAGCAGCCAAGAGTACAGACAGACCTACGAGCAGTACTTC CASSQEYRQTYEQYF
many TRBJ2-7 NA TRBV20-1 TGCAGCACCCCAGGCAACTACGAGCAGTACTTC CSTPGNYEQYF
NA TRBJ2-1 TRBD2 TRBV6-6 TGTGCCAGCAGTCCGGGACTAGAGAATGAGCAGTTCTTC CASSPGLENEQFF
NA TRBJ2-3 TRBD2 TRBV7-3 TGTGCCAGCAGCTTAAGGACTAGCGGCACAGATACGCAGTATTTT CASSLRTSGTDTQYF
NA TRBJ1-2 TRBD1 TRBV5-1 TGCGCCAGCAGCGAGACAGGGCCTGGCTACACCTTC CASSETGPGYTF
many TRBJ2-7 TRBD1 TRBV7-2 TGTGCCAGCAGCCCGGGGACAGGCGGGCTCTACGAGCAGTACTTC CASSPGTGGLYEQYF
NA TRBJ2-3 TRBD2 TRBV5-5 TGTGCCAGCAGCTTGGGGCTAGCGGCTAGCACAGATACGCAGTATTTT CASSLGLAASTDTQYF
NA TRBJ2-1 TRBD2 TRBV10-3 TGTGCCATCTCCTTAGGGGACTACCCTTACAATGAGCAGTTCTTC CAISLGDYPYNEQFF
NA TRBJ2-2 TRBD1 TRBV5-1 TGCGCCAGCAGCGGCACAGGGGGTCGCGTCACCGGGGAGCTGTTTTTT CASSGTGGRVTGELFF
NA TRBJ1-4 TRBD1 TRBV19 TGTGCCAGTAGGGGAACAGGGGGCTGGAATGAAAAACTGTTTTTT CASRGTGGWNEKLFF
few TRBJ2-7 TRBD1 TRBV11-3 TGTGCCAGCAGCACCCGGACAGGGGAAGACGAGCAGTACTTC CASSTRTGEDEQYF
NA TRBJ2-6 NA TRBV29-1 TGCAGCGCGATTAAGACCGTGGGCCCTGGGGCCAACGTCCTGACTTTC CSAIKTVGPGANVLTF
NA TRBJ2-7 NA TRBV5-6 TGTGCCAGCAGCTTGGTGGGCAGGGTCGACGAGCAGTACTTC CASSLVGRVDEQYF
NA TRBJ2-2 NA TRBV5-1 TGCGCCAGCAGGGTAGACATCACGGCCGGGGAGCTGTTTTTT CASRVDITAGELFF
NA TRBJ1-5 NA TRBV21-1 TGTGCCAGCAGCAAAGTACCAGGTTACGAACATTTT CASSKVPGYEHF